Sequencing of this TCR beta chain was carried out in a study of a mutant IDH1 vaccine in newly diagnosed glioma. As for the study in general: Commencement of vaccination occurred 4-6 weeks following radiotherapy alone, or concurrently with temozolomide cycles. Receipt of radiotherapy, temozolomide, or both preceded the study, and most received both.

Time point noted: week 5, during vaccination. In the vaccine, a single dose held 300 ug of the mutant IDH1 20-mer peptide, along with topical imiquimod. The protocol was immunoSEQ multiplex PCR, while the TCRdb copy is restricted to in-frame clones and leaves out a portion. Among 50,000 to 55,000 clones listed, approximately 78% were seen once. With respect to this clone: Its antigen is unknown.

CDR1 is SGHTA and CDR2 is FQGNSA in the germline V gene. The CDR3 loop spans 16 amino acids. V lost 5 bases to trimming and J lost 2 bases, with 16 bases between them. The chain uses TRBV7-2 and TRBJ1-3; D is unresolved. The TCR comes from a man over 45 with glioma. Sequenced material: PBMCs, taken from a glioma patient whose treatment included an IDH1 peptide vaccine. This chain's CDR3 is CASSLGSVKAGNTIYF. The CDR3 coding sequence is TGTGCCAGCAGCCTCGGCTCAGTCAAGGCTGGAAACACCATATATTTT. Variable domain in full (rest from reference TRBV7-2 and TRBJ1-3): GAGVSQSPSNKVTEKGKDVELRCDPISGHTALYWYRQSLGQGLEFLIYFQGNSAPDKSGLPSDRFSAERTGGSVSTLTIQRTQQEDSAVYLCASSLGSVKAGNTIYFGEGSWLTVV.